Reported below is one TCR beta chain. No antigen is known for it. The data were obtained in a study of OX40 agonist ivuxolimab in advanced cancers. Study-level results: Specificity for antigen went undetermined in the expanded peripheral T cells.

V lost 4 bases, J lost 4 bases, and 17 bases lay in between. This CDR3 has 15 amino acids. CDR1 is SGHNT and CDR2 is YYREEE in the germline V gene (reference sequence). Sequenced by immunoSEQ multiplex PCR; TCRdb stores in-frame clones only, minus some. The table has some 64,000 clones, about 90% seen once. Baseline, cycle 4 day 1, and cycle 7 day 1 were the blood sampling points. The gene calls are TRBV5-4 and TRBJ1-2; tentatively, D is TRBD1 (6 bases). This sequence was found in an adult with an advanced solid tumor such as melanoma, head and neck, liver or kidney cancer. Material: CD4+ or CD8+ T cells sorted from blood, obtained in a trial of the OX40 agonist ivuxolimab. CDR3 coding DNA: TGTGCCAGCAGCCTTTATTTGGGGACACTCTATGGCTACACCTTC. Residues: CASSLYLGTLYGYTF.